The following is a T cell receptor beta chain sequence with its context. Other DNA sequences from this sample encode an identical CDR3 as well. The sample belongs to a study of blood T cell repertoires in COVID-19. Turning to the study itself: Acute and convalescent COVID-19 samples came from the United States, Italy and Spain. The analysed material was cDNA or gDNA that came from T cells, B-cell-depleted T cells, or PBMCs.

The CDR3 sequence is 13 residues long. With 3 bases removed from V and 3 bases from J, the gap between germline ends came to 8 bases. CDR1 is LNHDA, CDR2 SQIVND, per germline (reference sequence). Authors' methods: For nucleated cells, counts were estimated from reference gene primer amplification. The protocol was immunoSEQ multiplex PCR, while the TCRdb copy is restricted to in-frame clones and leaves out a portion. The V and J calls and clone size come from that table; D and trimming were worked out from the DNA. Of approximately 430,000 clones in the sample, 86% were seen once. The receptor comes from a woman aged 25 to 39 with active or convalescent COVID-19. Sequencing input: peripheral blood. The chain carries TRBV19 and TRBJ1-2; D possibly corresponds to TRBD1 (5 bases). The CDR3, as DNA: TGTGCCAGTAGTATTGACAGAGACTATGGCTACACCTTC. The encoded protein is CASSIDRDYGYTF.